The clone carrying this TCR beta chain was counted many times. V lost 5 bases, J lost 6 bases, and 8 bases lay in between. The CDR3 has 11 amino acids. CDR1 SGHTA and CDR2 FQGNSA come from the germline V gene. This entry belongs to a study of low-dose radiotherapy and immunotherapy resistance in tumors. Study-wide context: The study delivered 0.5 Gy per fraction every 2 weeks to Cohort 1, totaling 6.5 Gy. A daily 300 mg dose of oral aspirin was taken by patients for four cycles from cycle 1 day 1.

Alpha and beta chains were covered, as first-strand cDNA relied on TRAV- and TRBV-specific primers. Over about 19 PCR cycles, TCRs were amplified from a constant-region primer and V-primer adapter. TCRdb re-called the reads with MiXCR, one entry per CDR3 protein. The table shows tens of thousands of distinct CDR3 sequences, with roughly 17% occurring only once. Time point meaning: after trial treatment. Treatment reported: LDRT plus nivolumab, ipilimumab, low-dose cyclophosphamide and aspirin (RACIN trial). Donors, who were enrolled in a single-arm phase I dose-escalation trial, received nivolumab, ipilimumab, aspirin, low-dose cyclophosphamide and low-dose radiotherapy.

The chain carries TRBV7-2 and TRBJ2-7; D uncertain. This receptor was identified in a male donor with prostate cancer. The specimen comprised PBMCs, sampled after low-dose radiotherapy plus immunotherapy. CDR3 nucleotides: TGTGCCAGCAGCGCCTGGACCGAGCAGTACTTC. Translating gives CASSAWTEQYF.